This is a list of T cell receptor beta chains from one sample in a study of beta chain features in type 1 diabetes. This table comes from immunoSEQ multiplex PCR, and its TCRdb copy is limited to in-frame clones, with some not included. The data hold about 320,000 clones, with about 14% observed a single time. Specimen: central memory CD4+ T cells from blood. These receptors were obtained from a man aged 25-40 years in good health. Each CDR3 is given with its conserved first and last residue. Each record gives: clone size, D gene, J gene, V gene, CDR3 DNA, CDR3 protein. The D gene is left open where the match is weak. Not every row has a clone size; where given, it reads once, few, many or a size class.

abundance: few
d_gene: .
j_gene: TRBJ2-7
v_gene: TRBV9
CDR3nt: TGTGCCAGCAGCCCCTCAGCCAACGACCCCTACGAGCAGTACTTC
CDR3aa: CASSPSANDPYEQYF

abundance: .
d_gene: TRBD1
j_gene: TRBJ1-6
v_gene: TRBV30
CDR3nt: TGTGCCTGGTGGGACAGACAGAAAAAGGGGGATAATTCACCCCTCCACTTT
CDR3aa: CAWWDRQKKGDNSPLHF

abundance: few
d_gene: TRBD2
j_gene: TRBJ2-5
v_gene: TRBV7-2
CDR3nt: TGTGCCAGCAGCTTAGTGGCTAGCGGGGCGCGACAAGAGACCCAGTACTTC
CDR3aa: CASSLVASGARQETQYF

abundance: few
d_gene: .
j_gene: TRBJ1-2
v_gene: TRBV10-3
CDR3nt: TGTGCCATCAGTGATTTAGGTGGCTACACCTTC
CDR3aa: CAISDLGGYTF

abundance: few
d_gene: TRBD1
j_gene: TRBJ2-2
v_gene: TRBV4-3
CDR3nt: TGCGCCAGCAGCCACCCTTCGGACAGGGGCAGGGATACCGGGGAGCTGTTTTTT
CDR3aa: CASSHPSDRGRDTGELFF

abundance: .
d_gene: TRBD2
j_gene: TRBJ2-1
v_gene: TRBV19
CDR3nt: TGTGCCAGTAGTCTCAGGGGACTAGCGGGAGGGAGGGGTCGAGAGCAGTTCTTC
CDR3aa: CASSLRGLAGGRGREQFF

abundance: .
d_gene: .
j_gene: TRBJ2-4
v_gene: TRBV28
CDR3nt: TGTGCCAGCAGTTTTCCGGGGGCCAAAAACATTCAGTACTTC
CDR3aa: CASSFPGAKNIQYF

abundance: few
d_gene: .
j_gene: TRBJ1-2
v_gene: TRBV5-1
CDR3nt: TGCGCCAGCACGGAAGGGCCGGGCTTCGGATATGGCTACACCTTC
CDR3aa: CASTEGPGFGYGYTF

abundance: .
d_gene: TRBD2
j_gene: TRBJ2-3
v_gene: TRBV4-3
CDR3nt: TGCGCCAGCAGCCCGACTAGCGGGGGTGCAGACACGCAGTATTTT
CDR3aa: CASSPTSGGADTQYF

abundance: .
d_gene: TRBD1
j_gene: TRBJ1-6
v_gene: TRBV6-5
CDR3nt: TGTGCCAGCAGGCAGGGGGATCCCTCACCCCTCCACTTT
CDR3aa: CASRQGDPSPLHF

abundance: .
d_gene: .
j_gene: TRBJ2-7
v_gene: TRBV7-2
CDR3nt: TGTGCCAGCAGTACCAACTCCTACGAGCAGTACTTC
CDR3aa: CASSTNSYEQYF

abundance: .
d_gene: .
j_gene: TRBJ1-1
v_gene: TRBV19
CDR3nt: TGTGCCAGTAGTGTGGACAAGGTTAACACTGAAGCTTTCTTT
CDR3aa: CASSVDKVNTEAFF

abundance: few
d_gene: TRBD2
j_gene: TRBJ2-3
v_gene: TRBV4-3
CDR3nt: TGCGCCAGCAGCCCCGGACTAGCGGGAGGGGCAGATACGCAGTATTTT
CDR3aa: CASSPGLAGGADTQYF